This TCR beta chain is from a study of T cell responses to AZD1222 COVID-19 vaccine. Across the study: Some second doses came at about 4 weeks and others at about 12 weeks; these were pooled. Notes on the study in general: Elevations in Spike-specific TCR breadth and depth followed administration of two AZD1222 doses. Most donors were white British and more were female, and clonal diversity was possibly underestimated.

Note on this clone: Its antigen remains unknown.

Per germline, CDR1 LNHDA and CDR2 SQIVND (reference sequence). The CDR3 is 15 residues long. V lost 5 bases to trimming and J lost 2 bases, with 13 bases between them. Here immunoSEQ multiplex PCR was the method, and the copy in TCRdb shows in-frame clones only, minus some. In the table there are about 100,000 clones, around nine tenths of which are singletons. The sequenced sample was peripheral blood, obtained on day 0 of AZD1222 vaccination. The origin of this receptor is an adult in good health. The J gene is TRBJ1-5, the V gene TRBV19, with D hard to call. This CDR3 is CASSPREIGNQPQHF. CDR3 coding DNA: TGTGCCAGTAGTCCTCGGGAGATCGGCAATCAGCCCCAGCATTTT.